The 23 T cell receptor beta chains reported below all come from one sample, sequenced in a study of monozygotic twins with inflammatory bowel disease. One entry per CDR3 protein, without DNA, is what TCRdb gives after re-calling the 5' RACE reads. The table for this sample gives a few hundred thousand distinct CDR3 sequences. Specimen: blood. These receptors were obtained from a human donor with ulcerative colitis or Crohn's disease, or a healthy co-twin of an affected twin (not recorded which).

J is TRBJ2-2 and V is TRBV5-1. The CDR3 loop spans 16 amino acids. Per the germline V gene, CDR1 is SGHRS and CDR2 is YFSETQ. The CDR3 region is CASSPPGSTNTGELFF. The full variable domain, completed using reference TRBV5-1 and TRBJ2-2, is KAGVTQTPRYLIKTRGQQVTLSCSPISGHRSVSWYQQTPGQGLQFLFEYFSETQRNKGNFPGRFSGRQFSNSRSEMNVSTLELGDSALYLCASSPPGSTNTGELFFGEGSRLTVL.

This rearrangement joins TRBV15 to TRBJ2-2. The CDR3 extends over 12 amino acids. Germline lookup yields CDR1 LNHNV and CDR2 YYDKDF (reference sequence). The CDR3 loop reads CATSRVGGELFF.

The CDR3 loop is CAISEGANRGYTF. The rearrangement links TRBV10-3 to TRBJ1-2; the D call from TCRdb, TRBD1, cannot be confirmed without DNA. Germline V gene sequence: CDR1 ENHRY, CDR2 SYGVKD. This CDR3 is 13 amino acids long.

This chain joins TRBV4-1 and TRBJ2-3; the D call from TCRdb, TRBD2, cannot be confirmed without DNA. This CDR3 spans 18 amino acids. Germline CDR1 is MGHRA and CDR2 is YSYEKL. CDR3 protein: CASSQRTSGGVYTDTQYF.

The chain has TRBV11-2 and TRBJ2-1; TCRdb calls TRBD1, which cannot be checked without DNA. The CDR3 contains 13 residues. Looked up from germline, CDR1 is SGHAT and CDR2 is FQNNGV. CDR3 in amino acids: CASSLEEGTEQFF.

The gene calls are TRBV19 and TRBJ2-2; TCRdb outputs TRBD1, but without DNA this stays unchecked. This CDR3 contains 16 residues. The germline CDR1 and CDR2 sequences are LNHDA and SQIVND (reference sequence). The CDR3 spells CASRGQARGNTGELFF.

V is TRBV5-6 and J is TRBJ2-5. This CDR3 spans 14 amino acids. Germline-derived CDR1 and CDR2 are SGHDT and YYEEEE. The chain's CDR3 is CASSLGDLQETQYF.

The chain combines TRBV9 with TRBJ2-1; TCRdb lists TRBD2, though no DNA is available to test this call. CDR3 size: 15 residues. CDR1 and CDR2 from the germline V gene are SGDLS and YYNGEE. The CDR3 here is CASSALAGSYNEQFF.

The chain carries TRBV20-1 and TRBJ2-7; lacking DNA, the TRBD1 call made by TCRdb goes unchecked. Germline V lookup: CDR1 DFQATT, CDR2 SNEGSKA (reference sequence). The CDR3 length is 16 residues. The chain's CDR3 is CSARDGVGQGFYEQYF.

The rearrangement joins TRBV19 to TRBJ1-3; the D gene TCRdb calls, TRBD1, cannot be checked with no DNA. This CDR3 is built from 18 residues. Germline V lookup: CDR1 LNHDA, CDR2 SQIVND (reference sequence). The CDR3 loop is CASSIIPGQRNSGNTIYF.

The CDR3 loop reads CASSLSGPAMGETQYF. The chain uses TRBV11-3 and TRBJ2-5; with no DNA, the TCRdb D assignment of TRBD1 cannot be verified. Germline CDR1 is SGHNT and CDR2 is YENEEA. This CDR3 spans 16 amino acids.

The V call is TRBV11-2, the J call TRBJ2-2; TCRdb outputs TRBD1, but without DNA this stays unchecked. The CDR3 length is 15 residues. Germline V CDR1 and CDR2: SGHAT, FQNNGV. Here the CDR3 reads CASSLGLPGNGELFF.

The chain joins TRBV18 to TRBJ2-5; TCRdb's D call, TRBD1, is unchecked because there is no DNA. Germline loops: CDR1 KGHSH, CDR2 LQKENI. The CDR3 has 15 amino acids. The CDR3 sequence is CASSPSDRYQETQYF.

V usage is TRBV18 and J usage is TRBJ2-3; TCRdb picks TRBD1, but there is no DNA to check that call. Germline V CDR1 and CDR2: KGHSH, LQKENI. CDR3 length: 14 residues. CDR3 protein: CASSGQGRVDTQYF. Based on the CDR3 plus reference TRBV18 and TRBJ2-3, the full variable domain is NAGVMQNPRHLVRRRGQEARLRCSPMKGHSHVYWYRQLPEEGLKFMVYLQKENIIDESGMPKERFSAEFPKEGPSILRIQQVVRGDSAAYFCASSGQGRVDTQYFGPGTRLTVL.

CDR3: CATSDFSVLFTGELFF. The rearrangement uses TRBV24-1 and TRBJ2-2. CDR1 KGHDR and CDR2 SFDVKD come from the germline V gene. This CDR3 region has 16 residues.

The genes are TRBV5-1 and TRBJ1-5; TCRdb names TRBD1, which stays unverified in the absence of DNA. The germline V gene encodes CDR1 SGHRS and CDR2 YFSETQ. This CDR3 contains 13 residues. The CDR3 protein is CASSPDGGQPQHF.

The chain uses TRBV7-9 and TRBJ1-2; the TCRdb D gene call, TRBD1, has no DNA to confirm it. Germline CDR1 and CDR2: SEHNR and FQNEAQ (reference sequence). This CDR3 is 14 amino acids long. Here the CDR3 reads CASSLDGTPSGYTF.

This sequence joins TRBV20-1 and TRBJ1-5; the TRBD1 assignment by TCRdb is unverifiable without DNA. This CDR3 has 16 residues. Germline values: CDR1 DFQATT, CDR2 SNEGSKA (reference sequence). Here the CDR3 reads CSARVPTGGVNQPQHF.

CDR3 residues: CASSPGQGWDEQYF. The chain links TRBV6-1 to TRBJ2-7; TCRdb picks TRBD1, but there is no DNA to check that call. The CDR3 consists of 14 residues. Per germline, CDR1 MNHNS and CDR2 SASEGT.

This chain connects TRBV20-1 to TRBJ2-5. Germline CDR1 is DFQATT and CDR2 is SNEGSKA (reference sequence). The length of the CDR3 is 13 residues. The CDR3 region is CSARDANQETQYF.

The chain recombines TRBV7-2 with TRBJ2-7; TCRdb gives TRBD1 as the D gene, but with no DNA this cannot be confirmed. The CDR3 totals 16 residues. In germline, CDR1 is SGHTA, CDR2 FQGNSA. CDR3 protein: CASSLGSPGNGYEQYF.

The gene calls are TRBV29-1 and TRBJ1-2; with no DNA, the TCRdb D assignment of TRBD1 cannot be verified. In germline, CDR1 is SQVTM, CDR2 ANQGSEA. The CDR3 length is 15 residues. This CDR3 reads CSVRNEDRVITGYTF.

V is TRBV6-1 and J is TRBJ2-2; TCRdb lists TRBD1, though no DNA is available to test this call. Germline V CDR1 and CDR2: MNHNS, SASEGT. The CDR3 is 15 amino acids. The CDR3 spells CASSGRGLNTGELFF.